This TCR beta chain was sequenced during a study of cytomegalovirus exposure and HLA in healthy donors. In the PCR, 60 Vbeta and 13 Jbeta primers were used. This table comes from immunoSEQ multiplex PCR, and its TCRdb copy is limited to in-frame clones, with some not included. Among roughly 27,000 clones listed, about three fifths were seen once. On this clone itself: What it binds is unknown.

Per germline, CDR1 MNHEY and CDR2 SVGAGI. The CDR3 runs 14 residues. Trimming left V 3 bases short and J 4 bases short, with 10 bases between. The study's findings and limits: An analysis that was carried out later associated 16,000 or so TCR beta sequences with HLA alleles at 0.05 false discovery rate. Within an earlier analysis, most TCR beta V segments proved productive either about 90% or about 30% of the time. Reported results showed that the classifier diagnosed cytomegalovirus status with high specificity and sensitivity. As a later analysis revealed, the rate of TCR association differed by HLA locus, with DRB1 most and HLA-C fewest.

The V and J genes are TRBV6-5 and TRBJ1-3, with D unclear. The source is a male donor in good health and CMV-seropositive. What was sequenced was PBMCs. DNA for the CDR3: TGTGCCAGCAGTTATGGAGGATCCGGAAACACCATATATTTT. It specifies CASSYGGSGNTIYF.